This is a list of T cell receptor beta chains from one sample in a study of blood T cells in healthy people across ages. TCRdb recomputed calls from the 5' RACE reads with MiXCR, one row per CDR3 protein. The sample holds over 950,000 distinct CDR3 sequences, 51% seen once. Sequenced sample: blood. Receptor source: a woman aged 55-69 years in good health. The CDR3 runs from the conserved cysteine through the conserved F or W. A D gene is named only where the DNA matches it firmly. Clone size is shown for a subset of rows, as once, few, many or a class of expanded clone.

. . TRBJ2-1 TRBV6-2/TRBV6-3 CAVSAYNEQFF TGTGCCGTTAGTGCCTACAATGAGCAGTTCTTC
. . TRBJ2-5 TRBV28 CASSTRGEALRETQYF TGTGCCAGCAGTACACGGGGTGAAGCTTTAAGGGAGACCCAGTACTTC
. . TRBJ2-5 TRBV10-2 CASSQAGHQETQYF TGCGCCAGCAGTCAAGCGGGCCACCAAGAGACCCAGTACTTC
. . TRBJ1-6 TRBV2 CASNAEAGVHSPLHF TGTGCCAGCAACGCCGAGGCAGGGGTTCATTCACCCCTCCACTTT
. few TRBJ1-2 TRBV20-1 CSAEASSNYGYTF TGCAGTGCTGAGGCGAGCTCTAACTATGGCTACACCTTC
. . TRBJ2-1 TRBV7-9 CASSQLDGLKNSYNEQFF TGTGCCAGCAGCCAACTGGACGGACTCAAGAACTCCTACAATGAGCAGTTCTTC
. . TRBJ2-1 TRBV6-2/TRBV6-3 CASSTFGYSYNEQFF TGTGCCAGCAGTACCTTTGGGTACTCCTACAATGAGCAGTTCTTC
. . TRBJ2-7 TRBV20-1 CSARDFQVPYEQYF TGCAGTGCTAGAGATTTTCAGGTCCCCTACGAGCAGTACTTC
TRBD2 . TRBJ2-3 TRBV30 CAWSTSGRLADTQYF TGTGCCTGGAGTACTAGCGGGCGGTTAGCAGATACGCAGTATTTT
TRBD2 few TRBJ2-3 TRBV6-2/TRBV6-3 CASRPSGRARTDTQYF TGTGCCAGCAGACCTAGCGGGAGGGCGAGGACAGATACGCAGTATTTT
. . TRBJ2-5 TRBV20-1 CSARVYGRVQETQYF TGCAGTGCTAGAGTCTACGGAAGGGTACAAGAGACCCAGTACTTC
. few TRBJ2-5 TRBV7-2 CASSLGPEQIETQYF TGTGCCAGCAGCTTAGGACCGGAGCAGATAGAGACCCAGTACTTC
. . TRBJ2-7 TRBV2 CASKGDFAIYEQYF TGTGCCAGCAAAGGAGACTTTGCTATATACGAGCAGTACTTC
TRBD1 . TRBJ2-4 TRBV28 CASSPQGAKGIQYF TGTGCCAGCAGTCCCCAGGGGGCTAAAGGCATTCAGTACTTC
TRBD1 . TRBJ1-2 TRBV2 CASRRRDRLYGYTF TGTGCCAGCAGGCGCCGGGACAGGCTTTATGGCTACACCTTC
. few TRBJ2-1 TRBV20-1 CSASPWGRGRDNEQFF TGCAGTGCTAGCCCGTGGGGGAGAGGTCGCGACAATGAGCAGTTCTTC
. few TRBJ2-1 TRBV3-1 CASSQEWGTEQFF TGTGCCAGCAGCCAAGAATGGGGGACTGAGCAGTTCTTC
. . TRBJ2-5 TRBV4-1 CASSFRKQQYF TGCGCCAGCAGCTTCCGTAAACAGCAGTACTTC
. few TRBJ2-7 TRBV29-1 CSVEEYPMYEQYF TGCAGCGTTGAGGAGTACCCAATGTACGAGCAGTACTTC
. . TRBJ2-7 TRBV28 CASTYTGQGVQYF TGTGCCAGCACATACACGGGACAAGGAGTGCAGTACTTC
TRBD1 . TRBJ2-1 TRBV20-1 CSAITGQGADEQFF TGCAGTGCGATAACGGGACAGGGGGCCGATGAGCAGTTCTTC
. . TRBJ2-1 TRBV6-2/TRBV6-3 CASSRTGTSYNEQFF TGTGCCAGCAGTCGAACTGGAACCTCCTACAATGAGCAGTTCTTC
. . TRBJ1-2 TRBV6-5 CASSRYRSGYTF TGTGCCAGCAGTCGATACCGGAGTGGCTACACCTTC
TRBD2 . TRBJ2-1 TRBV5-4 CASSRGGSGRALSEQFF TGTGCCAGCAGCCGGGGGGGCAGCGGGAGGGCCCTCAGTGAGCAGTTCTTC
. few TRBJ2-3 TRBV7-2 CASSRFSTDTQYF TGTGCCAGCAGCAGGTTCAGCACAGATACGCAGTATTTT
. once TRBJ1-1 TRBV29-1 CSVRGWGQRSTEAFF TGCAGCGTACGTGGGTGGGGACAAAGGAGCACTGAAGCTTTCTTT
TRBD2 . TRBJ2-7 TRBV5-5 CASSLRLAGVDEQYF TGTGCCAGCAGCTTGAGACTAGCGGGAGTCGACGAGCAGTACTTC
. . TRBJ1-2 TRBV11-1 CASSFPGYGYTF TGTGCCAGCAGCTTTCCAGGGTATGGCTACACCTTC
TRBD2 . TRBJ2-4 TRBV7-2 CASSLLAETSKNIQYF TGTGCCAGCAGCTTACTAGCGGAGACCTCCAAAAACATTCAGTACTTC
. . TRBJ2-7 TRBV29-1 CSVYLFGSYEQYF TGCAGCGTTTACCTGTTCGGTTCCTACGAGCAGTACTTC
. . TRBJ2-2 TRBV7-9 CASSSRGWTGELFF TGTGCCAGCAGCTCCCGGGGTTGGACCGGGGAGCTGTTTTTT
. few TRBJ1-5 TRBV7-9 CASSLWDQPQHF TGTGCCAGCAGCTTATGGGATCAGCCCCAGCATTTT
TRBD2 . TRBJ2-1 TRBV7-8 CASSLGLAATSDSGFF TGTGCCAGCAGCTTAGGACTAGCGGCGACTTCTGATAGTGGGTTCTTC
. . TRBJ2-7 TRBV21-1 CASSRDTYLDEQYF TGTGCCAGCAGCCGGGACACCTACCTTGACGAGCAGTACTTC
TRBD2 . TRBJ2-6 TRBV18 CASSGTNLLSGANVLTF TGTGCCAGCTCAGGGACTAACCTCCTGTCTGGGGCCAACGTCCTGACTTTC
TRBD2 . TRBJ2-3 TRBV4-1 CASSQGGEGLANGREAQYF TGCGCCAGCAGCCAAGGGGGGGAGGGACTAGCAAACGGTCGGGAGGCGCAGTATTTT
TRBD2 . TRBJ2-7 TRBV5-1 CAGSPDSGRHGEQYF TGCGCCGGCAGTCCTGATAGCGGGAGACACGGCGAGCAGTACTTC
. . TRBJ2-3 TRBV6-5 CASSYRRVSTDTQYF TGTGCCAGCAGTTACCGAAGGGTCAGCACAGATACGCAGTATTTT
. few TRBJ2-3 TRBV29-1 CSVEGSLSTQYF TGCAGCGTTGAAGGGTCCCTGAGTACGCAGTATTTT
. . TRBJ2-7 TRBV27 CASSVSGLWREQYF TGTGCCAGCAGTGTTTCAGGACTATGGAGGGAGCAGTACTTC
. few TRBJ1-2 TRBV4-2 CASMDSGTRNYGYTF TGTGCCAGCATGGATTCGGGAACACGAAACTATGGCTACACCTTC
. . TRBJ1-1 TRBV29-1 CSVEEDAGATEAFF TGCAGCGTTGAAGAAGATGCCGGGGCCACTGAAGCTTTCTTT
TRBD2 few TRBJ2-1 TRBV20-1 CSATSGMNEQFF TGCAGTGCCACTAGCGGGATGAATGAGCAGTTCTTC
. few TRBJ2-5 TRBV24-1 CATRRGNEQYF TGTGCCACCAGGAGAGGCAATGAGCAGTACTTC
. few TRBJ2-1 TRBV3-1 CASSPRTPQSSYNEQFF TGTGCCAGCAGCCCTCGGACTCCCCAGAGCTCCTACAATGAGCAGTTCTTC
. few TRBJ1-4 TRBV7-9 CASSLTGTDNEKLFF TGTGCCAGCAGCCTCACCGGGACGGATAATGAAAAACTGTTTTTT
. few TRBJ1-2 TRBV4-3 CASSGRSGGYTF TGCGCCAGCAGCGGGAGGTCGGGCGGCTACACCTTC
TRBD2 few TRBJ2-3 TRBV4-2 CASSPLNSGTGADTQYF TGTGCCAGCAGCCCCCTCAATAGCGGGACTGGAGCAGATACGCAGTATTTT
. few TRBJ2-3 TRBV10-3 CAISEPRGDSTSTDTQYF TGTGCCATCAGTGAGCCAAGGGGTGACTCAACTAGCACAGATACGCAGTATTTT
. . TRBJ1-1 TRBV28 CASMNDLLEAFF TGTGCCAGCATGAATGATCTATTGGAAGCTTTCTTT
TRBD1 . TRBJ2-7 TRBV7-2 CASSLREPGQGISYEQYF TGTGCCAGCAGCTTACGGGAACCGGGACAGGGGATTTCCTACGAGCAGTACTTC
TRBD2 few TRBJ2-7 TRBV27 CASSLTSGALYEQYF TGTGCCAGCAGCCTGACTAGCGGGGCTTTATACGAGCAGTACTTC
. few TRBJ2-5 TRBV7-2 CASSSASGRETQYF TGTGCCAGCAGCTCAGCCTCAGGGCGGGAGACCCAGTACTTC